A single sample is the source of the 20 T cell receptor beta chains below, sequenced in a study of CD8+ T cells in alopecia areata. As the sequencing template, cDNA was produced by extracting RNA and reverse transcribing it. Assay used: immunoSEQ multiplex PCR; TCRdb lists only in-frame clones, some missing. The table records 120,000 or so clones, approximately 47% of them present only once. The sample was NKG2D-low CD8+ T cells sorted from blood. All receptors come from a human donor with alopecia areata.

This clone showed up just once. The chain couples TRBV2 to TRBJ2-3, with D possibly TRBD1 on 5 matching bases. The CDR3 covers 13 residues. Germline CDR1 is SNHLY and CDR2 is FYNNEI. V lost 7 bases and J 4 bases, leaving 12 bases between the germline ends. In DNA form, the CDR3 reads TGTGCCAGCATAGGCCAACAGGCAGATACGCAGTATTTT. This sequence encodes CASIGQQADTQYF.

This clone has only a few counts. The V and J genes are TRBV5-6 and TRBJ2-7; D is tentatively TRBD1 or TRBD2 (5 bases each). V shed 4 bases and J shed 3 bases, with 11 bases lying between them. Germline lookup yields CDR1 SGHDT and CDR2 YYEEEE. This CDR3 has 13 amino acids. CDR3 protein: CASSIGTNYEQYF. CDR3 bases: TGTGCCAGCAGCATAGGGACCAACTACGAGCAGTACTTC. The full variable domain, its missing parts supplied by reference TRBV5-6 and TRBJ2-7, is DAGVTQSPTHLIKTRGQQVTLRCSPKSGHDTVSWYQQALGQGPQFIFQYYEEEERQRGNFPDRFSGHQFPNYSSELNVNALLLGDSALYLCASSIGTNYEQYFGPGTRLTVT.

J is TRBJ2-1 and V is TRBV5-1; 7 bases agree with TRBD2. Germline CDR1 and CDR2: SGHRS and YFSETQ. The CDR3 spans 12 residues. V trimming: 1 base; J trimming: 9 bases; junction bases outside the gene matches: 1. The CDR3 DNA reads as TGCGCCAGCAGCTTGAGCGGGGCTGAGCAGTTCTTC. Amino acid sequence: CASSLSGAEQFF.

The rearrangement uses TRBV11-2 and TRBJ2-3; a possible D gene is TRBD1 (6 bases). V dropped 5 bases and J dropped 9 bases, with 9 bases sitting between them. Germline V gives CDR1 SGHAT, CDR2 FQNNGV. The CDR3 spans 11 residues. In DNA form, the CDR3 reads TGTGCCAGCAGCCCTCAGGGGACGCAGTATTTT. Translated, it gives CASSPQGTQYF.

A few counts support this clone. This rearrangement joins TRBV29-1 to TRBJ2-7; D may be TRBD1 (6 bases). V lost 5 bases, J lost 4 bases, and 6 bases lay in between. The germline V gene has CDR1 SQVTM and CDR2 ANQGSEA. The CDR3 consists of 10 residues. The CDR3 reads CSVQGYEQYF. CDR3 nucleotides: TGCAGCGTTCAGGGGTACGAGCAGTACTTC.

The rearrangement uses TRBV29-1 and TRBJ2-3; D gene ambiguous. The CDR3 is 14 amino acids. Trimming took off 8 bases at V and 2 bases at J, with 17 bases between the two ends. Germline assignment: CDR1 SQVTM and CDR2 ANQGSEA. The CDR3 DNA reads as TGCAGCTACCGGCTCCAAACACTCACAGATACGCAGTATTTT. This translates into CSYRLQTLTDTQYF.

This clone appeared a few times. The genes are TRBV27 and TRBJ1-3, with unresolved D. The CDR3 loop spans 11 amino acids. The germline CDR1 and CDR2 sequences are MNHEY and SMNVEV (reference sequence). V was cut by 8 bases and J by 2 bases, with 4 bases left in between. For the CDR3, the DNA is TGTGCCAGCGGGGCTGGAAACACCATATATTTT. Translating gives CASGAGNTIYF.

The V gene is TRBV5-1, the J gene TRBJ2-5; TRBD1 matches 8 bases. The length of the CDR3 is 12 residues. Trimming removed 7 bases from V and 4 bases from J; junction bases left unmatched: 3. CDR1 is SGHRS and CDR2 is YFSETQ in the germline V gene. CDR3 bases: TGCGCCAGCTCCGGACAGGGAGAGACCCAGTACTTC. Translated, it gives CASSGQGETQYF. The full variable domain, rest sourced from reference TRBV5-1 and TRBJ2-5, is KAGVTQTPRYLIKTRGQQVTLSCSPISGHRSVSWYQQTPGQGLQFLFEYFSETQRNKGNFPGRFSGRQFSNSRSEMNVSTLELGDSALYLCASSGQGETQYFGPGTRLLVL.

The rearrangement joins TRBV30 to TRBJ2-3; D is unclear. CDR1 is GTSNPN and CDR2 is SVGIG in the germline V gene (reference sequence). V dropped 0 bases and J dropped 5 bases, with 6 bases sitting between them. CDR3 length: 12 residues. CDR3 residues: CAWSVPRDTQYF. DNA for the CDR3: TGTGCCTGGAGTGTGCCTAGAGATACGCAGTATTTT.

This chain connects TRBV30 to TRBJ2-5; a possible D gene is TRBD2 (6 bases). The germline gives CDR1 GTSNPN, CDR2 SVGIG (reference sequence). CDR3 length equals 14 residues. Trimming shortened V by 4 bases and J by 1 base, and 13 bases separated the two germline ends. The CDR3 spells CAWIGAGLQETQYF. Here the CDR3 DNA reads TGTGCCTGGATTGGCGCGGGACTCCAAGAGACCCAGTACTTC.

In DNA, the CDR3 is TGCGCCAGCAGCTTAGACGGGGCCAACGTCCTGACTTTC. Translated: CASSLDGANVLTF. The rearrangement uses TRBV5-1 and TRBJ2-6; D unresolved. Trimming left V 2 bases short and J 4 bases short, with 4 bases between. This CDR3 contains 13 residues. CDR1 is SGHRS, CDR2 YFSETQ, per germline.

Written as DNA, the CDR3 is TGTGCCAGCAGCCCCAACAGAGGGGGCGATGAGCAGTTCTTC. Encoded protein: CASSPNRGGDEQFF. The genes are TRBV13 and TRBJ2-1, with 7 bases that match TRBD1. The ends lost 5 bases at V and 8 bases at J; junction bases unmatched: 9. The germline V gene encodes CDR1 PRHDT and CDR2 FYEKMQ (reference sequence). The CDR3 is made up of 14 amino acids. Together with reference TRBV13 and TRBJ2-1, the CDR3 gives the full variable domain: AAGVIQSPRHLIKEKRETATLKCYPIPRHDTVYWYQQGPGQDPQFLISFYEKMQSDKGSIPDRFSAQQFSDYHSELNMSSLELGDSALYFCASSPNRGGDEQFFGPGTRLTVL.

This clone was found a few times. This chain connects TRBV7-9 to TRBJ2-7; no clear D gene. Per germline, CDR1 SEHNR and CDR2 FQNEAQ (reference sequence). The CDR3 is 12 residues long. V lost 5 bases and J 9 bases, leaving 14 bases between the germline ends. The chain's CDR3 is CASSPEELGQYF. The CDR3 DNA reads as TGTGCCAGCAGCCCAGAGGAGCTTGGGCAGTACTTC.

V and J are TRBV29-1 and TRBJ2-7; D gene unclear. The ends were cut back, 1 base at V and 0 bases at J, with 13 bases in the middle. Germline CDR1 and CDR2: SQVTM and ANQGSEA. This CDR3 has 15 amino acids. The CDR3 DNA is TGCAGCGTTGAAGGTGGCGGTTCTCCCTCCTACGAGCAGTACTTC. It translates to CSVEGGGSPSYEQYF.

This clone was found a few times. The chain is built from TRBV29-1 and TRBJ1-1, with a possible D match to TRBD1 (5 bases). Germline V CDR1 and CDR2: SQVTM, ANQGSEA. Trimming left V 0 bases short and J 0 bases short, with 20 bases between. CDR3 length equals 18 residues. CDR3: CSVEDLSGAGALNTEAFF. The CDR3 region has the DNA TGCAGCGTTGAAGATCTTTCCGGGGCAGGAGCCTTGAACACTGAAGCTTTCTTT. The whole variable domain, remainder taken from reference TRBV29-1 and TRBJ1-1, is SAVISQKPSRDICQRGTSLTIQCQVDSQVTMMFWYRQQPGQSLTLIATANQGSEATYESGFVIDKFPISRPNLTFSTLTVSNMSPEDSSIYLCSVEDLSGAGALNTEAFFGQGTRLTVV.

The rearrangement links TRBV30 to TRBJ2-7, with a weak D call TRBD1 (5 bases). The CDR3 consists of 13 residues. In germline, CDR1 is GTSNPN, CDR2 SVGIG (reference sequence). V was clipped by 8 bases and J by 0 bases, with 14 bases between them. CDR3 nucleotides: TGTGCCGGGGATGTCGACAGCTCCTACGAGCAGTACTTC. Translation: CAGDVDSSYEQYF.

The V and J genes are TRBV29-1 and TRBJ1-1; a possible D gene is TRBD1 (6 bases). The CDR3 loop spans 11 amino acids. V was pared by 7 bases and J by 4 bases, with 10 bases between. Germline V gene data show CDR1 as SQVTM and CDR2 as ANQGSEA. The CDR3 coding sequence is TGCAGCGCCTCGGGGGCCACTGAAGCTTTCTTT. As protein: CSASGATEAFF.

This clone has only a few counts. V is TRBV4-1 and J is TRBJ2-7; D may correspond to TRBD1 or TRBD2 (5 bases each). The CDR3 has 15 amino acids. The V and J ends lost 2 bases and 5 bases respectively, with 16 bases between them. Germline V gene lookup returns CDR1 MGHRA and CDR2 YSYEKL. Here the CDR3 DNA reads TGCGCCAGCAGCCAAATTCAGCTAGTGGGGGACGAGCAGTACTTC. The encoded protein is CASSQIQLVGDEQYF.

This clone was recorded many times. The chain couples TRBV7-9 to TRBJ2-1, with TRBD2 matching over 13 bases. CDR3 length equals 16 residues. The germline CDR1 and CDR2 sequences are SEHNR and FQNEAQ (reference sequence). The trim removed 4 bases at V and 2 bases at J, leaving 2 bases unmatched. CDR3 DNA: TGTGCCAGCAGCTACGGACTAGCGGGAGCCTACAATGAGCAGTTCTTC. Translating it yields CASSYGLAGAYNEQFF.

The chain recombines TRBV30 with TRBJ2-7, with a tentative D call TRBD2 (6 bases). V dropped 6 bases and J dropped 2 bases, with 17 bases sitting between them. Germline CDR1 is GTSNPN and CDR2 is SVGIG (reference sequence). The CDR3 extends over 14 amino acids. CDR3: CACLHRDLTYEQYF. DNA of the CDR3: TGTGCCTGCCTCCACCGGGACTTAACCTACGAGCAGTACTTC. Together with reference TRBV30 and TRBJ2-7, the CDR3 gives the full variable domain: SQTIHQWPATLVQPVGSPLSLECTVEGTSNPNLYWYRQAAGRGLQLLFYSVGIGQISSEVPQNLSASRPQDRQFILSSKKLLLSDSGFYLCACLHRDLTYEQYFGPGTRLTVT.